This record looks at one T cell receptor (beta chain) sequence and its context. These data are taken from a study of blood T cell repertoires in COVID-19. Repertoires were generated with immunoSEQ multiplex PCR, while TCRdb's copy carries only in-frame clones and drops some. The data contain roughly 200,000 clones, approximately 86% of them singletons. Germline-derived CDR1 and CDR2 are SNHLY and FYNNEI. The CDR3 sequence is 14 residues long. V shed 2 bases, J shed 4 bases, and the junction held 2 bases outside the gene matches. The chain is built from TRBV2 and TRBJ1-2, with 9 positions matching TRBD1. The source material was PBMCs or T cells enriched from blood (not recorded which). This receptor was obtained from a woman aged 25 to 39 who had recovered from COVID-19. The CDR3 coding sequence is TGTGCCAGCAGTGAATTGACAGGGGGCTATGGCTACACCTTC. Encoded protein: CASSELTGGYGYTF.